This T cell receptor (beta chain) emerged from a study of blood T cell repertoires in COVID-19. Study at large: The United States, Italy and Spain were the sources of the acute and convalescent COVID-19 samples.

Measured with immunoSEQ multiplex PCR; TCRdb has only the in-frame clones, and not every one. The sample contains more than 200,000 clones, 84% of which appear only once. There are 13 residues in the CDR3. From germline, CDR1 is SEHNR and CDR2 FQNEAQ (reference sequence). This clone showed up just once. One end of the junction does not line up with germline, which may come from a read error. The source of this sequence is a man aged 45 to 65 with active or convalescent COVID-19. The chain recombines TRBV7-9 with TRBJ2-1, with TRBD1 identical over 7 bases. Sequenced sample: peripheral blood. Written as DNA, the CDR3 is TGTGCCAGCAGCCCGTTGTGGGGACAGACCGGGCTCTTC. Encoded protein: CASSPLWGQTGLF.